Shown below are 13 T cell receptor beta chains from a single sample sequenced in a study of cytotoxic CD8 clonotypes in ibrutinib-treated CLL. Profiled with immunoSEQ multiplex PCR; TCRdb holds only in-frame clones, not every one. The data show more than 110,000 clones, with around 93% seen just once and 9.5% to 14% held by the top ten. The input for sequencing was PBMCs, taken after 12 months of ibrutinib treatment. These receptors all stem from a human donor with chronic lymphocytic leukemia.

The chain combines TRBV15 with TRBJ2-1, with 7 bases fitting TRBD2. CDR3 length: 15 residues. Germline trimming cut 2 bases from V and 1 base from J; bases unmatched to any gene: 2. Looked up from germline, CDR1 is LNHNV and CDR2 is YYDKDF (reference sequence). The CDR3 protein is CATSRLRESYNEQFF. CDR3 coding DNA: TGTGCCACCAGCAGATTGCGGGAGTCCTACAATGAGCAGTTCTTC.

The chain links TRBV5-4 to TRBJ1-5; 9 nucleotides align to TRBD1. The V segment lost 1 base and the J segment 5 bases; nucleotides outside the gene matches: 7. Germline assignment: CDR1 SGHNT and CDR2 YYREEE (reference sequence). The CDR3 has 16 amino acids. The CDR3 DNA reads TGTGCCAGCAGCTTGACAGGGGGCTCTAGAGATCAGCCCCAGCATTTT. Encoded protein: CASSLTGGSRDQPQHF.

The V and J genes are TRBV29-1 and TRBJ2-5; possibly TRBD2 for D (5 bases). Trimming cost V 5 bases and J 5 bases, with 12 bases left between them. The CDR3 is made up of 12 amino acids. The V gene's germline CDR1 is SQVTM and CDR2 ANQGSEA. The CDR3 DNA follows: TGCAGCGTTCTCGCAGGCGGGGAGACCCAGTACTTC. Residues: CSVLAGGETQYF.

The rearrangement joins TRBV10-3 to TRBJ2-1, with 8 bases fitting TRBD2. Germline CDR1 is ENHRY and CDR2 is SYGVKD. This CDR3 region has 17 residues. The V gene end was trimmed by 1 base and the J gene end by 0 bases; junction bases not matched to a gene: 5. The DNA for the CDR3 is TGTGCCATCAGTGAGTACGAGGGGACTAGCTCCTACAATGAGCAGTTCTTC. Its translation: CAISEYEGTSSYNEQFF.

The chain is built from TRBV30 and TRBJ1-4; TRBD1 might be the D (5 bases). V lost 4 bases and J 2 bases, leaving 8 bases between the germline ends. The CDR3 is 13 residues long. Germline CDR1 and CDR2: GTSNPN and SVGIG (reference sequence). CDR3 coding DNA: TGTGCCTGGAAGGGACTGACTAATGAAAAACTGTTTTTT. Translated, it gives CAWKGLTNEKLFF.

This rearrangement joins TRBV27 to TRBJ2-2; D may be TRBD1 (5 bases). V dropped 8 bases and J dropped 4 bases, with 14 bases sitting between them. Germline CDR1 reads MNHEY; CDR2 reads SMNVEV (reference sequence). CDR3 length equals 14 residues. The CDR3 here is CASGDLGRTGELFF. For the CDR3, the DNA is TGTGCCAGCGGTGATTTGGGGCGCACCGGGGAGCTGTTTTTT.

The chain uses TRBV27 and TRBJ2-2, with no clear D. CDR3 size: 13 residues. Germline V CDR1 and CDR2: MNHEY, SMNVEV (reference sequence). V was cut by 8 bases and J by 1 base, with 8 bases left in between. CDR3 DNA sequence: TGTGCCAGCGAGAGACAGAACACCGGGGAGCTGTTTTTT. Protein: CASERQNTGELFF.

The CDR3 protein is CASSRTPSSYNEQFF. As DNA, the CDR3 is TGTGCCAGCAGCCGAACCCCTAGCTCCTACAATGAGCAGTTCTTC. V usage is TRBV27 and J usage is TRBJ2-1; no firm D call. The CDR3 is 15 residues long. CDR1 and CDR2 from the germline V gene are MNHEY and SMNVEV (reference sequence). The germline V and J ends were trimmed by 6 bases and 0 bases, with 12 bases remaining between them.

This chain links TRBV7-9 with TRBJ2-5; 9 nucleotides match TRBD2. The CDR3 runs to 16 residues. Looked up from germline, CDR1 is SEHNR and CDR2 is FQNEAQ (reference sequence). V gave up 1 base and J gave up 1 base; unmatched junction bases: 4. CDR3 nucleotide sequence: TGTGCCAGCAGCTTAGTGAGACTAGCGGTCCAAGAGACCCAGTACTTC. Translating it yields CASSLVRLAVQETQYF. The variable domain in full, with the rest retrieved from reference TRBV7-9 and TRBJ2-5, is DTGVSQNPRHKITKRGQNVTFRCDPISEHNRLYWYRQTLGQGPEFLTYFQNEAQLEKSRLLSDRFSAERPKGSFSTLEIQRTEQGDSAMYLCASSLVRLAVQETQYFGPGTRLLVL.

The J gene is TRBJ2-7, the V gene TRBV6-7, with TRBD2 matching 8 bases. TRBV6-7 is recorded as an ORF, its role being uncertain. V dropped 9 bases and J dropped 2; count of bases not matched to a gene: 6. The CDR3 totals 13 residues. The DNA for the CDR3 is TGTGCCAGAATTGGGACTAGGACCTACGAGCAGTACTTC. Translation gives CARIGTRTYEQYF.

The V call is TRBV6-6, the J call TRBJ1-1; a possible D gene is TRBD1 (5 bases). This CDR3 is 13 amino acids long. The V end was cut by 5 bases, the J end by 1 base, with 8 bases between. Looked up from germline, CDR1 is MNHNY and CDR2 is SVGAGI (reference sequence). CDR3 protein: CASSVDRNTEAFF. CDR3 sequence (DNA): TGTGCCAGCAGTGTAGACAGGAACACTGAAGCTTTCTTT.

The V call is TRBV7-9, the J call TRBJ1-4; D perhaps matches TRBD1 (5 bases). This CDR3 has 15 amino acids. CDR1 is SEHNR, CDR2 FQNEAQ, per germline (reference sequence). V was pared by 0 bases and J by 11 bases, with 16 bases between. The CDR3 coding sequence is TGTGCCAGCAGCTTAGCGGTATTGGTACAGGAGAAACTGTTTTTT. It specifies CASSLAVLVQEKLFF.

J is TRBJ2-5 and V is TRBV5-1; TRBD1 matches at 10 bases. Germline CDR1 SGHRS, CDR2 YFSETQ. The CDR3 has 15 amino acids. J gave up 4 bases and V 5 bases, and 8 bases lay outside the gene matches. The CDR3 nucleotides are TGCGCCAGCAGAACCGGGACAGGGGACAGAGAGACCCAGTACTTC. It encodes CASRTGTGDRETQYF.